One sample yielded the 20 T cell receptor beta chains listed below, sequenced in a study of blood T cells in healthy people across ages (dated by TCRdb to 2014 to 2015). The method behind the library was 5' RACE. Sequencing was performed on an Illumina HiSeq 2500. A second about 7 to 11 cycle PCR used a sample-barcoded 5' primer and a J-beta primer mix. TCRdb itself trimmed the public reads at Q25 with fastp, ran MiXCR and retained productive beta chains. Entries are consolidated by CDR3 protein sequence, retaining the most common genes and DNA. A total of fewer than 800,000 distinct CDR3 sequences appear in this sample, about 32% of them only once. 15% to 17% of the sample belongs to the ten largest clones. Material for sequencing was blood. The receptors stem from a woman older than 75 in good health. Donor details come from another sample of the same person, matched by shared clones.

The rearrangement joins TRBV4-3 to TRBJ1-2; D might be TRBD1 (6 bases). The V gene's germline CDR1 is LGHNA and CDR2 YSLEER. The CDR3 spans 20 residues. Trimming took off 0 bases at V and 0 bases at J, with 23 bases between the two ends. CDR3 nucleotides: TGCGCCAGCAGCCAAGACGCCCCCCGGGGGGCCTCTTTTTCTAACTATGGCTACACCTTC. Translation gives CASSQDAPRGASFSNYGYTF.

This clonotype was counted at least ten times. The gene calls are TRBV28 and TRBJ1-2; TRBD1 might be the D (5 bases). The CDR3 is made up of 15 amino acids. Looked up from germline, CDR1 is MDHEN and CDR2 is SYDVKM. V lost 6 bases and J 4 bases, leaving 18 bases between the germline ends. The CDR3 loop reads CASSPAGGWGYGYTF. CDR3 DNA sequence: TGTGCCAGCAGCCCCGCGGGGGGTTGGGGCTATGGCTACACCTTC.

This clonotype was detected ten times or more. The chain carries TRBV7-2 and TRBJ1-1; D is perhaps TRBD1 (5 bases). V gave up 6 bases and J gave up 4 bases, with 15 bases separating them. This CDR3 contains 14 residues. Germline CDR1 and CDR2: SGHTA and FQGNSA. In DNA, the CDR3 is TGTGCCAGCAGAGCCCGGAGGGGTTTCACTGAAGCTTTCTTT. It specifies CASRARRGFTEAFF.

This clonotype was recorded only once. Possible read error: a much larger clone is one base away. CDR3 coding DNA: TGTGCCAGCAGTTTAGCGCAAGTAGCGGGGGTTGATACGCAGTATTTT. Translated, it gives CASSLAQVAGVDTQYF. V and J are TRBV12-3 or TRBV12-4 and TRBJ2-3; 9 positions agree with TRBD2. CDR3 size: 16 residues. J gave up 6 bases and V 0 bases, and 7 bases lay outside the gene matches.

This clonotype was seen only a few times. This sequence joins TRBV9 and TRBJ1-1; TRBD1 aligns across 10 bases. The CDR3 has 16 amino acids. Germline CDR1 reads SGDLS; CDR2 reads YYNGEE. After removal of 4 bases from V and 11 bases from J, the junction contained 17 bases not matched to a gene. CDR3 sequence (DNA): TGTGCCAGCAGCCGCTTTAAAGAGACAGGGGGCGTCACGGCTTTCTTT. It yields the protein CASSRFKETGGVTAFF.

In this sample, this clonotype turned up many times. The genes are TRBV10-3 and TRBJ1-2; TRBD1 matches 9 bases. With 3 bases clipped from V and 6 bases from J, the junction kept 14 bases outside the gene matches. CDR1 ENHRY and CDR2 SYGVKD come from the germline V gene. The CDR3 has 17 residues. The CDR3 spells CAISDQSKGTGSDGYTF. As DNA, the CDR3 is TGTGCCATCAGTGATCAATCCAAGGGGACAGGGAGCGATGGCTACACCTTC.

The V call is TRBV20-1, the J call TRBJ1-1; no firm D call. Trimming pared 1 base from V and 1 base from J, leaving 13 bases between. CDR3 length: 15 amino acids. Germline V gene data show CDR1 as DFQATT and CDR2 as SNEGSKA (reference sequence). CDR3 bases: TGCAGTGCTAGAGGGGAGGGAACGGGGAACACTGAAGCTTTCTTT. As protein: CSARGEGTGNTEAFF.

This clonotype was counted many times. V gene TRBV5-1 combines with J gene TRBJ1-2; unclear D gene. CDR1 is SGHRS, CDR2 YFSETQ, per germline. This CDR3 is 14 amino acids long. Trimming took 4 bases from V and 8 from J, leaving 18 bases between them. As DNA, the CDR3 is TGCGCCAGCAGCCCCCGCGGTGGCCACTTAGGCTACACCTTC. Translated, it gives CASSPRGGHLGYTF.

The sample holds many counts of this clonotype. The gene calls are TRBV6-2 or TRBV6-3 and TRBJ2-1; a possible D gene is TRBD1 (8 bases). The CDR3 is 15 amino acids. V was trimmed by 6 bases and J by 9 bases, leaving 21 bases between them. CDR1 is MNHEY and CDR2 is SVGEGT in the germline V gene. CDR3 region: CASRDTGGRGSEQFF. In nucleotides, the CDR3 is TGTGCCAGCAGAGATACAGGGGGGCGCGGGAGTGAGCAGTTCTTC.

In its sample, this clonotype was seen many times. One base away lies a much larger clone, so this may be a sequencing read error. The chain links TRBV20-1 to TRBJ2-1; either TRBD1 or TRBD2 may fit D (5 bases each). CDR1 is DFQATT and CDR2 is SNEGSKA in the germline V gene (reference sequence). The CDR3 totals 12 residues. Trimming removed 8 bases from V and 7 bases from J, with 15 bases in between. Written as DNA, the CDR3 is TGCAGTAAATCCGGGACCCGAAATGAGCAGTTCTTC. Protein product: CSKSGTRNEQFF.

This clonotype was observed a handful of times. The chain couples TRBV28 to TRBJ1-5; a weak D match, TRBD1 (5 bases). Germline V gene data show CDR1 as MDHEN and CDR2 as SYDVKM. The CDR3 has 14 amino acids. Trimming pared 3 bases from V and 2 bases from J, leaving 8 bases between. CDR3 region: CASSLGRGNQPQHF. For the CDR3, the DNA is TGTGCCAGCAGTTTGGGACGCGGCAATCAGCCCCAGCATTTT.

This clonotype appeared many times. This chain joins TRBV5-1 and TRBJ2-7, with unresolved D. The V and J ends lost 5 bases and 9 bases respectively, with 21 bases between them. The CDR3 totals 14 residues. Germline loops: CDR1 SGHRS, CDR2 YFSETQ. CDR3 sequence (DNA): TGCGCCAGCAGTCCGGAAGCCAGCCGCCCCGCGCAGTACTTC. It codes for CASSPEASRPAQYF.

This chain links TRBV10-3 with TRBJ2-1; 9 nucleotides match TRBD2. The CDR3 runs to 12 residues. In germline, CDR1 is ENHRY, CDR2 SYGVKD. Trimming took 6 bases from V and 8 from J; bases not matched to a gene: 2. CDR3 nucleotide sequence: TGTGCCATCAGGCGGGGGGGGGATGAGCAGTTCTTC. Its translation: CAIRRGGDEQFF.

A single count supports this clonotype. This may arise from a read error, as a much more abundant clone is one base away. The V call is TRBV20-1, the J call TRBJ2-7; 7 bases line up with TRBD2. Germline V gene lookup returns CDR1 DFQATT and CDR2 SNEGSKA (reference sequence). CDR3 length: 11 amino acids. CDR3: CRGAGKYEQYF. The CDR3 bases are TGCAGGGGAGCGGGGAAGTACGAGCAGTACTTC.

This clonotype was recorded at least ten times. The chain carries TRBV5-5 and TRBJ2-7; tentatively, D is TRBD1 (7 bases). The CDR3 covers 16 residues. The V gene's germline CDR1 is SGHKS and CDR2 YYEKEE (reference sequence). The V gene lost 3 bases and the J gene lost 1 base, with 17 bases spanning the gap. This chain's CDR3 is CASSYQGGSPSYEQYF. In nucleotides, the CDR3 is TGTGCCAGCAGCTATCAGGGGGGCTCTCCGTCCTACGAGCAGTACTTC.

V and J are TRBV20-1 and TRBJ1-1; a weak D match, TRBD1 (5 bases). The CDR3 sequence is 13 residues long. The germline CDR1 and CDR2 sequences are DFQATT and SNEGSKA (reference sequence). V was shortened by 6 bases and J by 0 bases, with 11 bases between the two germline ends. The CDR3, as DNA: TGCAGTGCCCGAGAGGGGATGAACACTGAAGCTTTCTTT. This translates into CSAREGMNTEAFF.

On this clonotype itself: An end of the junction differs from the germline gene, which may be a read error. The rearrangement uses TRBV19 and TRBJ2-3, with 10 nucleotides matching TRBD2. The CDR3 loop spans 17 amino acids. Germline V gene data show CDR1 as LNHDA and CDR2 as SQIVND (reference sequence). DNA for the CDR3: TGTGCCAGTAGTATATCTAGCGGGGGTTCCACCACAGATATGCAGTATTTT. It is translated as CASSISSGGSTTDMQYF.

This clonotype was counted only a few times. This chain joins TRBV28 and TRBJ1-1; D might be TRBD1 (6 bases). V dropped 1 base and J dropped 5 bases, with 11 bases sitting between them. CDR1 MDHEN and CDR2 SYDVKM come from the germline V gene. This CDR3 has 14 amino acids. The CDR3 nucleotides are TGTGCCAGCAGTTTATTAGGGGGGCAAACTGAAGCTTTCTTT. This sequence encodes CASSLLGGQTEAFF.

The rearrangement links TRBV19 to TRBJ2-1, with a possible D match to TRBD2 (5 bases). V lost 7 bases and J lost 3, with 16 bases in between. The CDR3 contains 15 residues. CDR1 is LNHDA and CDR2 is SQIVND in the germline V gene (reference sequence). The CDR3 sequence: CASTSFPSSYNEQFF. The CDR3 DNA sequence: TGTGCCAGTACCTCCTTCCCTAGCAGCTACAATGAGCAGTTCTTC. The full variable domain, in which reference TRBV19 and TRBJ2-1 provide the parts outside the CDR3, is DGGITQSPKYLFRKEGQNVTLSCEQNLNHDAMYWYRQDPGQGLRLIYYSQIVNDFQKGDIAEGYSVSREKKESFPLTVTSAQKNPTAFYLCASTSFPSSYNEQFFGPGTRLTVL.

V usage is TRBV2 and J usage is TRBJ1-5, with a possible D match to TRBD1 (5 bases). V was cut by 10 bases and J by 0 bases, with 19 bases left in between. The germline V gene encodes CDR1 SNHLY and CDR2 FYNNEI. The CDR3 consists of 16 residues. CDR3 sequence reads: CAISGQGSYSNQPQHF. The DNA of the CDR3 is TGTGCCATCTCAGGGCAGGGTAGTTATAGCAATCAGCCCCAGCATTTT.